One and the same sample provided the 2 T cell receptor beta chains below, sequenced in a study of CD8 T cells in Susac syndrome. Random-hexamer reverse transcription was applied to roughly 0.5 to 1 ug RNA. MiXCR, applied by TCRdb to the immunoSEQ multiplex PCR reads, yields one record per CDR3 protein. The sample consists of some 180,000 distinct CDR3 sequences, about 95% of them appearing once. The material sequenced was CD4+ T cells from PBMCs. The receptors were gathered from a human donor with Susac syndrome.

V is TRBV5-1 and J is TRBJ2-7; 11 bases line up with TRBD1. Germline CDR1 SGHRS, CDR2 YFSETQ. V shed 7 bases and J 2 bases; nucleotides not matched to a gene: 8. The CDR3 has 15 residues. The CDR3 DNA reads TGCGCCAGCGCCTTAACGGGACAGGGGGCCTACGAGCAGTACTTC. This translates into CASALTGQGAYEQYF.

In DNA form, the CDR3 reads TGTGCCAGCAGTCCGGGACTCCCTAATGAAAAACTGTTTTTT. It encodes CASSPGLPNEKLFF. This rearrangement joins TRBV25-1 to TRBJ1-4, with D possibly being TRBD1 (5 bases). Per germline, CDR1 MGHDK and CDR2 SYGVNS. With 5 bases removed from V and 3 bases from J, the gap between germline ends came to 10 bases. This CDR3 region has 14 residues.